Shown below are 17 T cell receptor beta chains from a single sample sequenced in a study of T-cell memory formation after mild COVID-19. TCRdb re-derived calls from the 5' RACE reads in MiXCR, one entry per CDR3 protein. Among 400,000 or so distinct CDR3 sequences listed, around 20% were seen once. Material: PBMCs or a T cell subset sorted from them (not recorded which). These receptors came from an adult woman who had mild COVID-19 (a few samples of this study predate the infection). Cell type and time point are not known.

The chain has TRBV6-2 or TRBV6-3 and TRBJ2-7; D might be TRBD2 (6 bases). The CDR3 length is 13 residues. The V gene's germline CDR1 is MNHEY and CDR2 SVGEGT. Trimming stripped 6 bases from V and 9 bases from J, with 18 bases between. The CDR3 region is CASSPSVGGRQYF. The CDR3 DNA sequence: TGTGCCAGCAGCCCCAGCGTAGGAGGGAGGCAGTACTTC.

The chain couples TRBV5-8 to TRBJ1-5; the D gene is possibly TRBD1 (5 bases). V shed 0 bases and J shed 2 bases, with 15 bases lying between them. CDR1 SGHTS and CDR2 YDEGEE come from the germline V gene. CDR3 length: 17 residues. The CDR3 nucleotides read TGTGCCAGCAGCTTGGGGACATACCCTTTGGGCAATCAGCCCCAGCATTTT. This sequence encodes CASSLGTYPLGNQPQHF.

The V call is TRBV4-2, the J call TRBJ2-3; 7 bases map to TRBD2. V gave up 1 base and J gave up 4 bases; unmatched junction bases: 8. The CDR3 runs 16 residues. Looked up from germline, CDR1 is LGHNA and CDR2 is YNFKEQ. CDR3: CASSQVAGLPPDTQYF. CDR3 in DNA: TGTGCCAGCAGCCAAGTAGCGGGTCTCCCCCCAGATACGCAGTATTTT.

In its sample, this clonotype was seen a few times. This chain's CDR3 is CASSLTLGTGNHGYTF. As DNA, the CDR3 is TGTGCCAGCAGCTTAACCCTAGGGACAGGGAATCATGGCTACACCTTC. This chain connects TRBV7-8 to TRBJ1-2; 9 nucleotides match TRBD1. V was pared by 2 bases and J by 6 bases, with 10 bases of the junction left unmatched. Germline CDR1 SGHVS, CDR2 FQNEAQ. There are 16 residues in the CDR3. The complete variable domain, with remaining parts taken from reference TRBV7-8 and TRBJ1-2, reads GAGVSQSPRYKVAKRGQDVALRCDPISGHVSLFWYQQALGQGPEFLTYFQNEAQLDKSGLPSDRFFAERPEGSVSTLKIQRTQQEDSAVYLCASSLTLGTGNHGYTFGSGTRLTVV.

The rearrangement joins TRBV2 to TRBJ2-6; perhaps TRBD1 as D (6 bases). The CDR3 runs 20 residues. V was trimmed by 3 bases and J by 0 bases, leaving 21 bases between them. The V gene's germline CDR1 is SNHLY and CDR2 FYNNEI. The CDR3 DNA is TGTGCCAGCAGTGATCGAGGACAGTTAAGAATCGGCTCTGGGGCCAACGTCCTGACTTTC. Translating gives CASSDRGQLRIGSGANVLTF.

This clonotype was counted many times. The V gene is TRBV15, the J gene TRBJ2-5; D is unclear. Germline assignment: CDR1 LNHNV and CDR2 YYDKDF (reference sequence). Deletions cut 0 bases from V and 5 bases from J, with 4 bases between. The length of the CDR3 is 12 residues. Here the CDR3 DNA reads TGTGCCACCAGCAGAGATTGGGAGACCCAGTACTTC. This translates into CATSRDWETQYF.

The chain combines TRBV4-2 with TRBJ1-2; D not certain. Trimming took 0 bases from V and 3 from J, leaving 5 bases between them. Germline CDR1 and CDR2: LGHNA and YNFKEQ. This CDR3 spans 13 amino acids. CDR3 sequence: CASSQEFYYGYTF. CDR3 DNA sequence: TGTGCCAGCAGCCAAGAATTTTACTATGGCTACACCTTC.

The chain uses TRBV5-1 and TRBJ2-5; TRBD1 aligns across 8 bases. Germline V gene lookup returns CDR1 SGHRS and CDR2 YFSETQ. The length of the CDR3 is 17 residues. V trimming: 0 bases; J trimming: 3 bases; junction bases outside the gene matches: 10. The CDR3 sequence: CASSLDGQGRWEETQYF. The CDR3 DNA sequence: TGCGCCAGCAGCTTGGATGGACAGGGACGGTGGGAAGAGACCCAGTACTTC. Using reference TRBV5-1 and TRBJ2-5 for the parts outside the CDR3, the full variable domain is KAGVTQTPRYLIKTRGQQVTLSCSPISGHRSVSWYQQTPGQGLQFLFEYFSETQRNKGNFPGRFSGRQFSNSRSEMNVSTLELGDSALYLCASSLDGQGRWEETQYFGPGTRLLVL.

Notes on this clonotype: The junction departs from germline at one end; a sequencing error may be responsible. The chain joins TRBV29-1 to TRBJ2-3; D may be TRBD2 (6 bases). The CDR3 is 14 residues long. Looked up from germline, CDR1 is SQVTM and CDR2 is ANQGSEA. Here the CDR3 DNA reads TGCAGCGCTGAAGGAGGGATACCCACAGATACGCAGTATTTT. This codes for CSAEGGIPTDTQYF.

This clonotype was found a few times. The V call is TRBV4-3, the J call TRBJ1-4, with TRBD1 as a possible D gene (5 bases). The V gene's germline CDR1 is LGHNA and CDR2 YSLEER. The CDR3 covers 17 residues. V lost 0 bases and J 0 bases, leaving 11 bases between the germline ends. This CDR3 reads CASSQDPGHATNEKLFF. CDR3 nucleotide sequence: TGCGCCAGCAGCCAAGATCCGGGGCACGCAACTAATGAAAAACTGTTTTTT.

This chain joins TRBV4-2 and TRBJ2-2, with TRBD1 as a possible D gene (5 bases). The CDR3 has 15 amino acids. CDR1 is LGHNA and CDR2 is YNFKEQ in the germline V gene. Trimming cost V 7 bases and J 6 bases, with 18 bases left between them. The CDR3 DNA is TGTGCCAGCAACTATCAGGGCCCTGGGGCCGGGGAGCTGTTTTTT. Protein: CASNYQGPGAGELFF.

This chain uses TRBV11-3 with TRBJ1-2, with D tentatively TRBD1 (6 bases). The CDR3 is 15 residues long. Trimming left V 8 bases short and J 2 bases short, with 18 bases between. Germline V lookup: CDR1 SGHNT, CDR2 YENEEA. This CDR3 is CASGQRGGRNYGYTF. The CDR3 DNA reads as TGTGCCAGCGGTCAACGGGGGGGCCGAAACTATGGCTACACCTTC. The full variable domain, rest sourced from reference TRBV11-3 and TRBJ1-2, is EAGVVQSPRYKIIEKKQPVAFWCNPISGHNTLYWYLQNLGQGPELLIRYENEEAVDDSQLPKDRFSAERLKGVDSTLKIQPAELGDSAVYLCASGQRGGRNYGYTFGSGTRLTVV.

This clonotype was recorded at least ten times. The V call is TRBV5-5, the J call TRBJ1-1, with D tentatively TRBD1 (5 bases). The CDR3 loop spans 15 amino acids. Germline assignment: CDR1 SGHKS and CDR2 YYEKEE (reference sequence). V was pared by 4 bases and J by 1 base, with 14 bases between. For the CDR3, the DNA is TGTGCCAGCAGCCGAACACAGGTGGGGAACACTGAAGCTTTCTTT. This gives the protein CASSRTQVGNTEAFF. Variable domain in full (rest from reference TRBV5-5 and TRBJ1-1): DAGVTQSPTHLIKTRGQQVTLRCSPISGHKSVSWYQQVLGQGPQFIFQYYEKEERGRGNFPDRFSARQFPNYSSELNVNALLLGDSALYLCASSRTQVGNTEAFFGQGTRLTVV.

The chain combines TRBV4-2 with TRBJ2-2; no reliable D call. Trimming took 6 bases from V and 3 from J, leaving 8 bases between them. In germline, CDR1 is LGHNA, CDR2 YNFKEQ. This CDR3 is 13 amino acids long. The CDR3 is CASRRPYTGELFF. The CDR3 nucleotides are TGTGCCAGCAGGCGACCTTACACCGGGGAGCTGTTTTTT.

V gene TRBV18 combines with J gene TRBJ1-6, with TRBD1 identical over 9 bases. The CDR3 spans 17 residues. With 6 bases clipped from V and 5 bases from J, the junction kept 11 bases outside the gene matches. The germline V gene has CDR1 KGHSH and CDR2 LQKENI. Here the CDR3 DNA reads TGTGCCAGCTCCCCTACGGAACAGGGGGCGGATAATTCACCCCTCCACTTT. Its translation: CASSPTEQGADNSPLHF. Using reference TRBV18 and TRBJ1-6 for the parts outside the CDR3, the full variable domain is NAGVMQNPRHLVRRRGQEARLRCSPMKGHSHVYWYRQLPEEGLKFMVYLQKENIIDESGMPKERFSAEFPKEGPSILRIQQVVRGDSAAYFCASSPTEQGADNSPLHFGNGTRLTVT.

This clonotype was picked up a small number of times. The V and J genes are TRBV20-1 and TRBJ2-4; perhaps TRBD2 as D (5 bases). V was cut by 5 bases and J by 8 bases, with 13 bases left in between. CDR1 is DFQATT, CDR2 SNEGSKA, per germline (reference sequence). The CDR3 has 12 amino acids. CDR3: CSAQRDEDIQYF. The CDR3 DNA is TGCAGTGCTCAGAGGGATGAGGACATTCAGTACTTC.

This clonotype appeared a few times. This sequence joins TRBV5-1 and TRBJ1-2; possibly TRBD1 for D (5 bases). Trimming pared 0 bases from V and 2 bases from J, leaving 11 bases between. CDR1 is SGHRS and CDR2 is YFSETQ in the germline V gene. CDR3 length equals 15 residues. The DNA of the CDR3 is TGCGCCAGCAGCTTGGCGGGGGGTGGCAACTATGGCTACACCTTC. Amino acid sequence: CASSLAGGGNYGYTF.